A single sample gave rise to the 12 T cell receptor beta chains below, sequenced in a study of CD8+ T cells in alopecia areata. Reverse transcription of extracted RNA yielded cDNA, which provided the sequencing template. Method: immunoSEQ multiplex PCR; TCRdb's copy keeps in-frame clones and lacks some. The sample consists of 150,000 to 200,000 clones, 50% to 70% of them appearing once. The sequenced sample was CD4+ T cells sorted from blood, obtained at week 0. These receptors were taken from a human donor with alopecia areata.

The gene calls are TRBV4-1 and TRBJ1-2; D is perhaps TRBD1 (6 bases). V gave up 0 bases and J gave up 6 bases, with 20 bases separating them. Germline CDR1 MGHRA, CDR2 YSYEKL. The CDR3 totals 17 residues. This chain's CDR3 is CASSQDGTTFPTDGYTF. The CDR3 DNA sequence: TGCGCCAGCAGCCAAGATGGGACAACCTTTCCTACCGATGGCTACACCTTC.

The chain combines TRBV23-1 with TRBJ2-3; D might be TRBD1 (5 bases). TRBV23-1 is recorded as an ORF, its role being uncertain. The CDR3 length is 15 residues. Deletions cut 8 bases from V and 1 base from J, with 16 bases between. CDR3 nucleotide sequence: TGCGCCAGCCACGGGTCAGGGTGGGGCACAGATACGCAGTATTTT. Translation: CASHGSGWGTDTQYF.

The J gene is TRBJ2-6, the V gene TRBV30, with D possibly being TRBD1 or TRBD2 (5 bases each). The CDR3 covers 15 residues. The germline gives CDR1 GTSNPN, CDR2 SVGIG (reference sequence). The V and J ends lost 3 bases and 4 bases respectively, with 13 bases between them. The CDR3 sequence: CAWSRDAGGANVLTF. The CDR3, as DNA: TGTGCCTGGAGCCGGGACGCCGGGGGGGCCAACGTCCTGACTTTC.

For the CDR3, the DNA is TGTGCCTGGAGTGGTGACCGGGGACAGGGACCCCTCCACTTT. This translates into CAWSGDRGQGPLHF. The chain joins TRBV30 to TRBJ1-6; TRBD1 matches 9 bases. This CDR3 comprises 14 residues. Germline lookup yields CDR1 GTSNPN and CDR2 SVGIG (reference sequence). Germline trimming cut 1 base from V and 12 bases from J; bases unmatched to any gene: 7.

V is TRBV29-1 and J is TRBJ2-1; D call uncertain. The CDR3 consists of 12 residues. In germline, CDR1 is SQVTM, CDR2 ANQGSEA. Between the trimmed V and J ends, which lost 2 bases and 8 bases, there was a span of 10 bases. The CDR3 sequence: CSVEYSWDEQFF. The CDR3, as DNA: TGCAGCGTTGAATACTCGTGGGATGAGCAGTTCTTC.

This clone was seen a few times. V usage is TRBV5-6 and J usage is TRBJ2-4, with D perhaps matching TRBD2 (5 bases). V was trimmed by 1 base and J by 15 bases, leaving 17 bases between them. Germline assignment: CDR1 SGHDT and CDR2 YYEEEE. The CDR3 is made up of 13 amino acids. The DNA for the CDR3 is TGTGCCAGCAGCTTGCGCCTTGCCCGGGAATGGTACTTC. Amino acids: CASSLRLAREWYF.

The rearrangement joins TRBV5-1 to TRBJ2-3; D is undetermined. Germline V gene lookup returns CDR1 SGHRS and CDR2 YFSETQ. This CDR3 has 16 residues. The V end lost 4 bases, the J end lost 2 bases, and 17 bases lay between the germline ends. The CDR3 loop is CASSPSVRSDTDTQYF. The CDR3 DNA reads TGCGCCAGCAGCCCCTCAGTGCGGTCAGACACAGATACGCAGTATTTT.

This clone came up many times. The chain joins TRBV7-2 to TRBJ2-3, with 7 bases lining up with TRBD2. The ends lost 5 bases at V and 0 bases at J; junction bases unmatched: 8. CDR3 size: 16 residues. Germline CDR1 is SGHTA and CDR2 is FQGNSA. The CDR3 sequence: CASSPPGGGSTDTQYF. CDR3 coding DNA: TGTGCCAGCAGCCCACCGGGCGGGGGTAGCACAGATACGCAGTATTTT. Complete variable domain (other parts from reference TRBV7-2 and TRBJ2-3): GAGVSQSPSNKVTEKGKDVELRCDPISGHTALYWYRQSLGQGLEFLIYFQGNSAPDKSGLPSDRFSAERTGGSVSTLTIQRTQQEDSAVYLCASSPPGGGSTDTQYFGPGTRLTVL.

This clone has only a few counts. This rearrangement joins TRBV29-1 to TRBJ2-1, with 13 nucleotides matching TRBD2. This CDR3 has 16 residues. Germline V gives CDR1 SQVTM, CDR2 ANQGSEA. The J segment lost 6 bases and the V segment lost 4 bases, leaving 9 bases of the junction unmatched. In DNA form, the CDR3 reads TGCAGCGTTGCCCACCGACTAGCGGGGGGAACCAATGAGCAGTTCTTC. Translation gives CSVAHRLAGGTNEQFF.

On this clone: The CDR3 ends on some other residue instead of the conserved phenylalanine or tryptophan, so this is likely a read error. The chain couples TRBV29-1 to TRBJ1-3; TRBD1 might be the D (6 bases). V shed 5 bases and J shed 0 bases, with 20 bases lying between them. The germline gives CDR1 SQVTM, CDR2 ANQGSEA. The CDR3 has 17 residues. CDR3 coding DNA: TGCAGCGTTCGGGGAGAAGACAGGTTCTCCTCTGGAAACACCATATATTCT. This codes for CSVRGEDRFSSGNTIYS.

This clone was seen more than once but under ten times. V usage is TRBV7-2 and J usage is TRBJ2-2; D is uncertain. Germline V gives CDR1 SGHTA, CDR2 FQGNSA. This CDR3 has 15 amino acids. Trimming removed 4 bases from V and 8 bases from J, with 17 bases in between. DNA for the CDR3: TGTGCCAGCAGCTCCCGGAGACCGGCACCAGGGGAGCTGTTTTTT. Residues: CASSSRRPAPGELFF.

This chain links TRBV30 with TRBJ2-1; D not resolved. Per the germline V gene, CDR1 is GTSNPN and CDR2 is SVGIG (reference sequence). The CDR3 runs to 14 residues. V lost 4 bases, J lost 6 bases, and 16 bases lay in between. DNA of the CDR3: TGTGCCTGGACGAAAAACTCACAAGGCAATGAGCAGTTCTTC. Its protein product is CAWTKNSQGNEQFF.